Below, 30 T cell receptor beta chains from the same sample are listed, as sequenced in a study of Ad26.COV2.S vaccination and SARS-CoV-2 variants. Treatment: approximately 18 received Ad26.COV2.S at low or high dose, single or two shots; a few received placebo; per-sample allocation not given. Samples were taken on day 63 after the first vaccine or placebo injection. TCRdb's copy holds only in-frame clones and misses some; the assay was immunoSEQ multiplex PCR. The sample has about 320,000 clones; around four fifths are singletons. The sequencing used peripheral blood, collected in a trial of Ad26.COV2.S vaccine versus placebo. The receptors derive from a person between 18 and 60 years old who received the Ad26.COV2.S COVID-19 vaccine or a placebo.

This clone was seen just once. The J gene is TRBJ2-1, the V gene TRBV9; the D gene could be TRBD1 or TRBD2 (5 bases each). Deletions cut 4 bases from V and 8 bases from J, with 16 bases between. This CDR3 contains 14 residues. Germline V CDR1 and CDR2: SGDLS, YYNGEE. For the CDR3, the DNA is TGTGCCAGCAGCCCTACCGGGGCGAGCGATGAGCAGTTCTTC. Its translation is CASSPTGASDEQFF.

This clone was seen only a few times. The genes are TRBV28 and TRBJ1-2; no clear D. Trimming took off 10 bases at V and 2 bases at J, with 14 bases between the two ends. The CDR3 is made up of 13 amino acids. From germline, CDR1 is MDHEN and CDR2 SYDVKM. CDR3 sequence (DNA): TGTGCCACCATCCTCCCGGGGAACTATGGCTACACCTTC. The encoded protein is CATILPGNYGYTF.

The chain is built from TRBV9 and TRBJ1-2; D not certain. This CDR3 has 15 amino acids. In germline, CDR1 is SGDLS, CDR2 YYNGEE. Trimming removed 2 bases at V and 3 bases at J, with 14 bases between. CDR3 sequence: CASSVRVGRDYGYTF. The CDR3 region has the DNA TGTGCCAGCAGCGTTCGGGTGGGAAGGGACTATGGCTACACCTTC.

This CDR3 reads CASSLSRNEQFF. The CDR3 DNA follows: TGTGCCAGCAGCTTATCCCGAAATGAGCAGTTCTTC. This rearrangement joins TRBV7-9 to TRBJ2-1; D is ambiguous. CDR1 SEHNR and CDR2 FQNEAQ come from the germline V gene (reference sequence). V shed 2 bases and J shed 7 bases, with 6 bases lying between them. The CDR3 covers 12 residues.

V and J are TRBV29-1 and TRBJ2-1, with unresolved D. The germline gives CDR1 SQVTM, CDR2 ANQGSEA. The CDR3 covers 10 residues. V was trimmed by 4 bases and J by 5 bases, leaving 3 bases between them. The CDR3 protein is CSVGNNEQFF. The CDR3, as DNA: TGCAGCGTTGGGAACAATGAGCAGTTCTTC.

This chain joins TRBV18 and TRBJ1-1; no definite D call. The CDR3 is 14 residues long. With 3 bases removed from V and 1 base from J, the gap between germline ends came to 9 bases. CDR1 and CDR2 (germline): KGHSH, LQKENI. The CDR3 DNA sequence: TGTGCCAGCTCACCGACGATTCGGAACACTGAAGCTTTCTTT. It encodes CASSPTIRNTEAFF.

J is TRBJ1-4 and V is TRBV19; unclear D gene. V shed 2 bases and J shed 8 bases, with 12 bases lying between them. The V gene's germline CDR1 is LNHDA and CDR2 SQIVND (reference sequence). CDR3 length: 14 amino acids. The CDR3, as DNA: TGTGCCAGTAGTATATCGTTATTCCGGGAAAAACTGTTTTTT. Its protein is CASSISLFREKLFF.

This clone was seen only once. The rearrangement uses TRBV6-5 and TRBJ1-1, with D hard to call. This CDR3 region has 13 residues. V lost 7 bases and J lost 11, with 20 bases in between. In germline, CDR1 is MNHEY, CDR2 SVGAGI. The CDR3 DNA reads TGTGCCAGCATGAGAAAGACCCCGGATCGGGCTTTCTTT. This codes for CASMRKTPDRAFF.

The chain has TRBV20-1 and TRBJ1-2; no reliable D call. CDR1 and CDR2 (germline): DFQATT, SNEGSKA (reference sequence). This CDR3 has 11 amino acids. Trimming cost V 5 bases and J 1 base, with 5 bases left between them. The CDR3 nucleotides are TGCAGTGCTGCTCGTAACTATGGCTACACCTTC. Its protein is CSAARNYGYTF.

This clone showed up just once. The gene calls are TRBV11-3 and TRBJ2-3, with a weak D call TRBD1 (6 bases). The CDR3 has 14 residues. V was trimmed by 3 bases and J by 1 base, leaving 8 bases between them. The germline V gene has CDR1 SGHNT and CDR2 YENEEA. In DNA form, the CDR3 reads TGTGCCAGCAGCTTTTGGACAGGCACAGATACGCAGTATTTT. Residues: CASSFWTGTDTQYF.

The chain joins TRBV28 to TRBJ2-7; possible D gene TRBD2, 5 bases. The CDR3 has 13 residues. Between the trimmed V and J ends, which lost 9 bases and 0 bases, there was a span of 12 bases. From germline, CDR1 is MDHEN and CDR2 SYDVKM. The CDR3 loop reads CASLTRDSYEQYF. As DNA, the CDR3 is TGTGCCAGTCTCACTAGGGACTCCTACGAGCAGTACTTC.

The V and J genes are TRBV3-1 (or the pseudogene TRBV3-2) and TRBJ2-3; D possibly corresponds to TRBD2 (7 bases). V lost 2 bases and J lost 2, with 11 bases in between. CDR1 and CDR2 from the germline V gene are LGHDT and YNNKEL (reference sequence). The CDR3 length is 15 residues. The CDR3 DNA follows: TGTGCCAGCAGCCAATTGCGGGGGCCCACAGATACGCAGTATTTT. This translates into CASSQLRGPTDTQYF.

A single count supports this clone. J is TRBJ2-5 and V is TRBV10-1, with TRBD2 matching over 7 bases. V was pared by 2 bases and J by 1 base, with 4 bases of the junction left unmatched. There are 15 residues in the CDR3. Per germline, CDR1 WNHNN and CDR2 SYGVQD (reference sequence). The CDR3 loop reads CASSERLAGQETQYF. The DNA of the CDR3 is TGCGCCAGCAGTGAGAGACTAGCAGGCCAAGAGACCCAGTACTTC.

In this sample, this clone turned up a few times. This chain joins TRBV12-5 and TRBJ1-1, with D uncertain. The length of the CDR3 is 13 residues. CDR1 is LGHNT and CDR2 is FRNRAP in the germline V gene. Trimming cost V 2 bases and J 0 bases, with 4 bases left between them. CDR3 nucleotide sequence: TGTGCTAGTGGTTTGATGATGAACACTGAAGCTTTCTTT. This codes for CASGLMMNTEAFF.

This chain joins TRBV18 and TRBJ2-7, with D perhaps matching TRBD1 (5 bases). The V gene's germline CDR1 is KGHSH and CDR2 LQKENI. This CDR3 spans 16 amino acids. V lost 0 bases and J lost 6, with 18 bases in between. CDR3 sequence: CASSPPWNEGVLEQYF. DNA of the CDR3: TGTGCCAGCTCACCACCCTGGAATGAAGGGGTGCTCGAGCAGTACTTC.

This chain uses TRBV7-9 with TRBJ2-5; D remains unclear. This CDR3 is 11 amino acids long. Germline CDR1 SEHNR, CDR2 FQNEAQ (reference sequence). With 7 bases removed from V and 7 bases from J, the gap between germline ends came to 10 bases. DNA of the CDR3: TGTGCCAGCAAGAATCTCGGGACCCAGTACTTC. This encodes CASKNLGTQYF.

CDR3 sequence (DNA): TGCGCCAGCAACGTCCCGGGACAGGGAGCCCAAGAGACCCAGTACTTC. Protein sequence: CASNVPGQGAQETQYF. The genes are TRBV10-1 and TRBJ2-5, with 9 bases lining up with TRBD1. Germline loops: CDR1 WNHNN, CDR2 SYGVQD (reference sequence). The CDR3 is 16 residues long. After removal of 7 bases from V and 1 base from J, the junction contained 10 bases not matched to a gene.

For the CDR3, the DNA is TGTGCCAGCTCACCACCGGCGGTACGGCCTCGCTTGGAACTGTTTTTT. This sequence encodes CASSPPAVRPRLELFF. This chain uses TRBV18 with TRBJ1-4; D remains unclear. The germline gives CDR1 KGHSH, CDR2 LQKENI. This CDR3 comprises 16 residues. V dropped 0 bases and J dropped 12 bases, with 20 bases sitting between them.

In its sample, this clone was seen a few times. The chain joins TRBV5-1 to TRBJ1-3; D is unresolved. Trimming took 4 bases from V and 1 from J, leaving 15 bases between them. The CDR3 length is 16 residues. Germline lookup yields CDR1 SGHRS and CDR2 YFSETQ. Here the CDR3 reads CASSITALGSGNTIYF. CDR3 DNA: TGCGCCAGCAGCATTACAGCCCTAGGATCTGGAAACACCATATATTTT.

This chain connects TRBV3-1 (or the pseudogene TRBV3-2) to TRBJ2-1; D unresolved. The CDR3 has 14 residues. V lost 0 bases to trimming and J lost 9 bases, with 12 bases between them. Germline lookup yields CDR1 LGHDT and CDR2 YNNKEL (reference sequence). The CDR3: CASSQDLHVSEQFF. The DNA for the CDR3 is TGTGCCAGCAGCCAAGATCTTCACGTATCTGAGCAGTTCTTC.

V gene TRBV6-5 combines with J gene TRBJ1-5; weak D call: TRBD1 (5 bases). This CDR3 spans 14 amino acids. Trimming removed 7 bases at V and 6 bases at J, with 16 bases between. Germline V gene lookup returns CDR1 MNHEY and CDR2 SVGAGI. CDR3 residues: CASTLTVIGQPQHF. DNA for the CDR3: TGTGCCAGCACCCTGACAGTTATTGGTCAGCCCCAGCATTTT.

The chain has TRBV5-1 and TRBJ1-2; D may be TRBD1 (6 bases). Germline V CDR1 and CDR2: SGHRS, YFSETQ. There are 17 residues in the CDR3. V shed 3 bases and J shed 0 bases, with 18 bases lying between them. The CDR3 coding sequence is TGCGCCAGCAGCTCGTTGACAGGTGGTGGGTCTAACTATGGCTACACCTTC. Its translation: CASSSLTGGGSNYGYTF.

The CDR3 reads CASSATGVSEAFF. The CDR3 DNA is TGTGCCAGCAGCGCCACAGGGGTAAGTGAAGCTTTCTTT. The V call is TRBV9, the J call TRBJ1-1; 7 positions match TRBD1. V was pared by 3 bases and J by 7 bases, with 6 bases of the junction left unmatched. CDR1 and CDR2 from the germline V gene are SGDLS and YYNGEE. CDR3 length equals 13 residues.

This chain uses TRBV5-1 with TRBJ2-3, with 8 bases matching TRBD1. The CDR3 is 15 amino acids. V lost 0 bases to trimming and J lost 7 bases; unmatched junction nucleotides: 7. The germline gives CDR1 SGHRS, CDR2 YFSETQ. CDR3 in amino acids: CASSLESGGEYTQYF. In nucleotides, the CDR3 is TGCGCCAGCAGCTTGGAATCAGGGGGCGAGTATACGCAGTATTTT. Complete variable domain (other parts from reference TRBV5-1 and TRBJ2-3): KAGVTQTPRYLIKTRGQQVTLSCSPISGHRSVSWYQQTPGQGLQFLFEYFSETQRNKGNFPGRFSGRQFSNSRSEMNVSTLELGDSALYLCASSLESGGEYTQYFGPGTRLTVL.

The chain combines TRBV9 with TRBJ2-2, with D maybe TRBD2 (5 bases). Germline loops: CDR1 SGDLS, CDR2 YYNGEE. V gave up 0 bases and J gave up 6 bases, with 12 bases separating them. This CDR3 comprises 15 residues. The CDR3 DNA is TGTGCCAGCAGCGTAGTGTCTAGCACTGCCGGGGAGCTGTTTTTT. Translation gives CASSVVSSTAGELFF.

The rearrangement uses TRBV11-2 and TRBJ1-2; D call uncertain. V was trimmed by 0 bases and J by 8 bases, leaving 16 bases between them. The CDR3 extends over 15 amino acids. The germline V gene encodes CDR1 SGHAT and CDR2 FQNNGV. The CDR3 DNA reads as TGTGCCAGCAGCTTAGATCTGGCGAGTTTTGGGGGCTACACCTTC. It specifies CASSLDLASFGGYTF.

The chain is built from TRBV7-8 and TRBJ1-1; 10 positions match TRBD1. The CDR3 is 14 residues long. CDR1 and CDR2 (germline): SGHVS, FQNEAQ. V lost 7 bases to trimming and J lost 8 bases; unmatched junction nucleotides: 10. CDR3 DNA: TGTGCCAGCAAAGCGGACAGGGGGAACGGGGAAGCTTTCTTT. Translating gives CASKADRGNGEAFF.

The V gene is TRBV5-1, the J gene TRBJ2-1; D may correspond to TRBD1 or TRBD2 (5 bases each). The germline V and J ends were trimmed by 4 bases and 7 bases, with 21 bases remaining between them. CDR1 is SGHRS and CDR2 is YFSETQ in the germline V gene. CDR3 length: 16 residues. CDR3 sequence reads: CASSADRGGGNNEQFF. For the CDR3, the DNA is TGCGCCAGCAGCGCAGACCGGGGCGGTGGCAATAATGAGCAGTTCTTC.

The gene calls are TRBV25-1 and TRBJ2-7; 11 bases line up with TRBD1. This CDR3 contains 16 residues. Trimming cost V 1 base and J 3 bases; bases outside gene matches: 5. Germline V gene data show CDR1 as MGHDK and CDR2 as SYGVNS. The CDR3 sequence is CASSESGTGGDYEQYF. CDR3 nucleotide sequence: TGTGCCAGCAGTGAATCGGGGACAGGGGGGGACTACGAGCAGTACTTC.

The rearrangement uses TRBV24-1 and TRBJ1-1, with D tentatively TRBD1 (6 bases). With 4 bases removed from V and 0 bases from J, the gap between germline ends came to 8 bases. The CDR3 is 14 amino acids. The germline V gene has CDR1 KGHDR and CDR2 SFDVKD. CDR3 bases: TGTGCCACCAGTGAAACAGGGATGAACACTGAAGCTTTCTTT. The encoded protein is CATSETGMNTEAFF.